What follows are 13 T cell receptor beta chains derived from one specimen sequenced in a study of T cells in Graves' hyperthyroidism and ophthalmopathy. Amplified TCR beta CDR3 regions came from RNA transcripts. The HTBI set primed first-round TCR CDR3 RT-PCR. From the multiplex PCR reads, TCRdb called clonotypes with MiXCR, one entry per CDR3 protein. The sample lists about 400,000 distinct CDR3 sequences; 25% were seen once. Sample: blood. The origin of the receptors is a man aged 50 to 60 with Graves' hyperthyroidism.

This clonotype was picked up many times. CDR3 bases: TGTGCCACCAGTGATTTGGGGACAGGGGGCTACAATGAGCAGTTCTTC. Its protein product is CATSDLGTGGYNEQFF. The chain is built from TRBV24-1 and TRBJ2-1; TRBD1 agrees at 11 bases. This CDR3 region has 16 residues. Per the germline V gene, CDR1 is KGHDR and CDR2 is SFDVKD. The V gene end was trimmed by 0 bases and the J gene end by 3 bases; junction bases not matched to a gene: 0.

Regarding this clonotype: A much larger clone sits a single nucleotide away, making a read error possible. J is TRBJ1-1 and V is TRBV28; 8 bases are a match to TRBD1. With V trimmed by 4 bases and J by 6 bases, 7 bases remained unmatched. The V gene's germline CDR1 is MDHEN and CDR2 SYDVKM. The CDR3 has 14 amino acids. CDR3: CASSSIQGDAEAFF. DNA of the CDR3: TGTGCCAGCAGTTCTATACAGGGGGACGCTGAAGCTTTCTTT.

This clonotype was detected many times. J is TRBJ1-1 and V is TRBV29-1, with D hard to call. Germline V gene lookup returns CDR1 SQVTM and CDR2 ANQGSEA. The V and J ends lost 4 bases and 0 bases respectively, with 9 bases between them. The CDR3 covers 13 residues. This CDR3 reads CSVGVQMNTEAFF. CDR3 in DNA: TGCAGCGTTGGAGTGCAGATGAACACTGAAGCTTTCTTT.

This clonotype was recorded at least ten times. V usage is TRBV2 and J usage is TRBJ2-7; 10 bases fit TRBD2. Looked up from germline, CDR1 is SNHLY and CDR2 is FYNNEI. The CDR3 covers 15 residues. Trimming took 2 bases from V and 4 from J; bases not matched to a gene: 5. CDR3 region: CASSELTSGIYEQYF. The CDR3, as DNA: TGTGCCAGCAGTGAATTAACTAGCGGGATATACGAGCAGTACTTC.

This clonotype has at least ten counts. The rearrangement links TRBV2 to TRBJ2-7; D might be TRBD2 (5 bases). The CDR3 covers 13 residues. Looked up from germline, CDR1 is SNHLY and CDR2 is FYNNEI. The V end lost 6 bases, the J end lost 5 bases, and 14 bases lay between the germline ends. CDR3 protein: CASSRYGENEQYF. Here the CDR3 DNA reads TGTGCCAGCAGCCGGTACGGGGAAAACGAGCAGTACTTC.

This chain connects TRBV2 to TRBJ1-2, with TRBD1 matching over 7 bases. The CDR3 totals 15 residues. Germline V gene sequence: CDR1 SNHLY, CDR2 FYNNEI. J lost 0 bases, V lost 9 bases, and 10 bases had no gene match. The CDR3 reads CASRDSRGSNYGYTF. The DNA for the CDR3 is TGTGCCAGTCGGGACAGTCGGGGGTCTAACTATGGCTACACCTTC.

The chain carries TRBV19 and TRBJ2-6; D is perhaps TRBD1 or TRBD2 (5 bases each). Germline-derived CDR1 and CDR2 are LNHDA and SQIVND (reference sequence). This CDR3 spans 16 amino acids. V was clipped by 7 bases and J by 1 base, with 14 bases between them. In DNA, the CDR3 is TGTGCCAGTAACCCGGGACGGTCTTCTGGGGCCAACGTCCTGACTTTC. This sequence encodes CASNPGRSSGANVLTF. Combining the CDR3 with reference TRBV19 and TRBJ2-6 gives the whole variable domain DGGITQSPKYLFRKEGQNVTLSCEQNLNHDAMYWYRQDPGQGLRLIYYSQIVNDFQKGDIAEGYSVSREKKESFPLTVTSAQKNPTAFYLCASNPGRSSGANVLTFGAGSRLTVL.

This clonotype was counted only a few times. This chain connects TRBV10-2 to TRBJ2-5; D is undetermined. Trimming cost V 3 bases and J 2 bases, with 7 bases left between them. Germline CDR1 reads WSHSY; CDR2 reads SAAADI. This CDR3 region has 13 residues. The CDR3 coding sequence is TGCGCCAGCAGTGAAGGGCCGCAAGAGACCCAGTACTTC. As protein: CASSEGPQETQYF.

The chain uses TRBV5-1 and TRBJ2-1; D perhaps matches TRBD2 (6 bases). V gave up 2 bases and J gave up 0 bases, with 27 bases separating them. Germline CDR1 SGHRS, CDR2 YFSETQ. The length of the CDR3 is 21 residues. DNA for the CDR3: TGCGCCAGCAGCTTCGGTAGGAGGACTACACTTAGCTTGAGCTCCTACAATGAGCAGTTCTTC. Its translation: CASSFGRRTTLSLSSYNEQFF.

With respect to this clonotype: With a much larger clone just one base away, this may be a read error. The chain employs TRBV28 and TRBJ2-1, with 10 bases fitting TRBD1. The V gene's germline CDR1 is MDHEN and CDR2 SYDVKM. V dropped 3 bases and J dropped 5; count of bases not matched to a gene: 4. CDR3 length: 15 amino acids. The CDR3 loop reads CASSFPGQGNNEQFF. CDR3 bases: TGTGCCAGCAGTTTTCCGGGACAGGGGAACAATGAGCAGTTCTTC. Together with reference TRBV28 and TRBJ2-1, the CDR3 gives the full variable domain: DVKVTQSSRYLVKRTGEKVFLECVQDMDHENMFWYRQDPGLGLRLIYFSYDVKMKEKGDIPEGYSVSREKKERFSLILESASTNQTSMYLCASSFPGQGNNEQFFGPGTRLTVL.

A few counts support this clonotype. The chain has TRBV30 and TRBJ2-2, with D possibly matching TRBD1 (6 bases). This CDR3 comprises 14 residues. Trimming removed 3 bases from V and 3 bases from J, with 11 bases in between. Germline CDR1 reads GTSNPN; CDR2 reads SVGIG (reference sequence). The CDR3 coding sequence is TGTGCCTGGAGGACAGGAGATTACACCGGGGAGCTGTTTTTT. Translation: CAWRTGDYTGELFF. The full variable domain, its missing parts supplied by reference TRBV30 and TRBJ2-2, is SQTIHQWPATLVQPVGSPLSLECTVEGTSNPNLYWYRQAAGRGLQLLFYSVGIGQISSEVPQNLSASRPQDRQFILSSKKLLLSDSGFYLCAWRTGDYTGELFFGEGSRLTVL.

This clonotype was detected ten times or more. The chain carries TRBV7-9 and TRBJ2-7; 9 positions agree with TRBD2. This CDR3 has 16 residues. Trimming removed 5 bases from V and 2 bases from J; junction bases left unmatched: 10. The germline CDR1 and CDR2 sequences are SEHNR and FQNEAQ (reference sequence). The CDR3 reads CASSPPTSGPTYEQYF. The CDR3 DNA reads TGTGCCAGCAGCCCTCCGACTAGCGGACCAACCTACGAGCAGTACTTC.

V usage is TRBV4-1 and J usage is TRBJ2-3, with TRBD2 identical over 8 bases. This CDR3 spans 15 amino acids. CDR1 is MGHRA and CDR2 is YSYEKL in the germline V gene. V was clipped by 1 base and J by 5 bases; unmatched bases: 5. The CDR3 loop is CASSQVLSGKDTQYF. CDR3 coding DNA: TGCGCCAGCAGCCAAGTTCTTAGCGGGAAAGATACGCAGTATTTT.